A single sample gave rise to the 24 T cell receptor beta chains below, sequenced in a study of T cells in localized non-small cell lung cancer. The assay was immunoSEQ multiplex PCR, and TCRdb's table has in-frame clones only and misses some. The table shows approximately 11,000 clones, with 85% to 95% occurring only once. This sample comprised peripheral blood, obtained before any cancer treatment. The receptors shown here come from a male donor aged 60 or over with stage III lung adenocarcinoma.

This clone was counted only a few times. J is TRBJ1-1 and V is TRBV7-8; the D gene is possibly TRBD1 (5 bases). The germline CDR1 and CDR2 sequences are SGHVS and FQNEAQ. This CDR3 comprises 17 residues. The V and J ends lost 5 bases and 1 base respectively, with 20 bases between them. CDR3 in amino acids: CASSDPGKGLQNTEAFF. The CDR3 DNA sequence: TGTGCCAGCAGCGACCCCGGCAAGGGGCTTCAGAACACTGAAGCTTTCTTT.

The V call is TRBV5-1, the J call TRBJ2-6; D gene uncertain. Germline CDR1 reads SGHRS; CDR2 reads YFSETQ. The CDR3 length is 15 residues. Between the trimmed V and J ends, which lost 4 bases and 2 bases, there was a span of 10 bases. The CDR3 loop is CASSRDITGANVLTF. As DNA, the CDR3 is TGCGCCAGCAGCAGAGACATAACTGGGGCCAACGTCCTGACTTTC.

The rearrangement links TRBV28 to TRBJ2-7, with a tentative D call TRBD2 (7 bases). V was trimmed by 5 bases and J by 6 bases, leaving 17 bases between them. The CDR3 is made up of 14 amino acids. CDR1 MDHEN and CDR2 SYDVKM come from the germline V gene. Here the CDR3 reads CASSPGGSPSEQYF. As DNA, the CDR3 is TGTGCCAGCAGTCCGGGGGGCTCGCCGTCCGAGCAGTACTTC.

The CDR3 sequence: CASSSTSQVYNEQFF. In DNA form, the CDR3 reads TGTGCCAGCAGCTCGACGAGCCAGGTGTACAATGAGCAGTTCTTC. This chain links TRBV11-3 with TRBJ2-1; D uncertain. Trimming cost V 4 bases and J 4 bases, with 14 bases left between them. The germline CDR1 and CDR2 sequences are SGHNT and YENEEA. CDR3 size: 15 residues. Full variable domain (rest looked up from reference TRBV11-3 and TRBJ2-1): EAGVVQSPRYKIIEKKQPVAFWCNPISGHNTLYWYLQNLGQGPELLIRYENEEAVDDSQLPKDRFSAERLKGVDSTLKIQPAELGDSAVYLCASSSTSQVYNEQFFGPGTRLTVL.

CDR3 sequence: CASRQTGGHGYTF. The CDR3 coding sequence is TGTGCCAGCAGACAGACAGGGGGTCATGGCTACACCTTC. The J gene is TRBJ1-2, the V gene TRBV27, with 9 bases identical to TRBD1. Germline values: CDR1 MNHEY, CDR2 SMNVEV (reference sequence). The CDR3 length is 13 residues. Losses at the gene ends were 6 bases for V and 6 bases for J; bases not matched to a gene: 5.

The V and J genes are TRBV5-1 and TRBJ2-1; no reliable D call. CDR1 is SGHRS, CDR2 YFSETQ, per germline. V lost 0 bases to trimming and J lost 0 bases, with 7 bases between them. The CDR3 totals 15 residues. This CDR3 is CASSLEASSYNEQFF. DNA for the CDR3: TGCGCCAGCAGCTTGGAGGCCAGCTCCTACAATGAGCAGTTCTTC.

The CDR3 bases are TGCAGCGCGATGGAGGCCGGGAGTGAAGCTTTCTTT. Its translation is CSAMEAGSEAFF. The rearrangement links TRBV29-1 to TRBJ1-1; D is ambiguous. Trimming took off 7 bases at V and 7 bases at J, with 16 bases between the two ends. CDR3 length: 12 residues. Germline CDR1 reads SQVTM; CDR2 reads ANQGSEA.

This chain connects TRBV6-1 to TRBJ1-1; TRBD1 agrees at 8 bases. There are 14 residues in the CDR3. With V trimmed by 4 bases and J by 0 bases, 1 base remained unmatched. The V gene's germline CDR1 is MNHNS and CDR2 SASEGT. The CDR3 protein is CASSAGGLNTEAFF. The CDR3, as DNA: TGTGCCAGCAGTGCAGGGGGCCTGAACACTGAAGCTTTCTTT.

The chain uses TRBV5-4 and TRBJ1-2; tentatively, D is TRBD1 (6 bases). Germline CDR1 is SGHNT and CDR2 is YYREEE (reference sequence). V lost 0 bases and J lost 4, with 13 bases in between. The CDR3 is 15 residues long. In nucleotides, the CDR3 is TGTGCCAGCAGCTTGGGAGGGGGGACATCCTATGGCTACACCTTC. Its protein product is CASSLGGGTSYGYTF.

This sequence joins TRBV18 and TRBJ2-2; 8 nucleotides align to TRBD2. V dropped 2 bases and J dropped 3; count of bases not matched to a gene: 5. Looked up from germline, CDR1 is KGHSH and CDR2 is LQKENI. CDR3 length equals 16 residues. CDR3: CASSPGKTSDTGELFF. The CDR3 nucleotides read TGTGCCAGCTCACCAGGGAAGACTAGCGACACCGGGGAGCTGTTTTTT.

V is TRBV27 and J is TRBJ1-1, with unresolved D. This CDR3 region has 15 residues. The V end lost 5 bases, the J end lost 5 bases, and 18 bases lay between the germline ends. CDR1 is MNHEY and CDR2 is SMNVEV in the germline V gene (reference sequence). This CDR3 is CASSPRRGDRTEAFF. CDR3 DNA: TGTGCCAGCAGTCCTCGGCGGGGTGATCGGACTGAAGCTTTCTTT.

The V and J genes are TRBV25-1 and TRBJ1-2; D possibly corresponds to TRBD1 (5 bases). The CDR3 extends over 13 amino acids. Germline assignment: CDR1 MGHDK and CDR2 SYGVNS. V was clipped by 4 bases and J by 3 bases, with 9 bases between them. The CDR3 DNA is TGTGCCAGCAGTGTGCCGGGGGACTATGGCTACACCTTC. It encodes CASSVPGDYGYTF.

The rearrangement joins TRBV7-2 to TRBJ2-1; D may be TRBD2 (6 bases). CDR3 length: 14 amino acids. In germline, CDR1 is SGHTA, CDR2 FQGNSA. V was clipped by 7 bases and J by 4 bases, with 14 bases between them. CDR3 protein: CASNLGLAYNEQFF. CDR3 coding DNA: TGTGCCAGCAACTTGGGCCTAGCGTACAATGAGCAGTTCTTC.

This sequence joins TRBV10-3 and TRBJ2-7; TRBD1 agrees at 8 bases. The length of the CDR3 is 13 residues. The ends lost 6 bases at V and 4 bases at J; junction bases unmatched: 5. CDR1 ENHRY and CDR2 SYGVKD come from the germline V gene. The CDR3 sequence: CAISPGQAYEQYF. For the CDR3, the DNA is TGTGCCATCAGCCCGGGACAGGCGTACGAGCAGTACTTC.

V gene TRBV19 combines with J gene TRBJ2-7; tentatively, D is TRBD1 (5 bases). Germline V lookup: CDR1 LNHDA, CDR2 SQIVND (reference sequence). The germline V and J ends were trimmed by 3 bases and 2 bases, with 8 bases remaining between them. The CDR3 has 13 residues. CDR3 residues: CASSIKGTYEQYF. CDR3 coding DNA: TGTGCCAGTAGTATTAAGGGGACCTACGAGCAGTACTTC.

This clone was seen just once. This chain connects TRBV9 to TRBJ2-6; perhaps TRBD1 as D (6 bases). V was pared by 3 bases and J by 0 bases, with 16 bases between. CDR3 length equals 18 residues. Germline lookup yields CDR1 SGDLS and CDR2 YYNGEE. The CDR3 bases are TGTGCCAGCAGCGGTACCCGGGCGGACAGCTCTGGGGCCAACGTCCTGACTTTC. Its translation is CASSGTRADSSGANVLTF.

In DNA, the CDR3 is TGTGCCAGTAGTATTGCTGGGACCCAGTACTTC. It specifies CASSIAGTQYF. This sequence joins TRBV19 and TRBJ2-5; the D is unclear. CDR1 is LNHDA, CDR2 SQIVND, per germline (reference sequence). Trimming shortened V by 3 bases and J by 7 bases, and 6 bases separated the two germline ends. The CDR3 is 11 residues long.

The chain's CDR3 is CASSPRTSRGNEQFF. CDR3 nucleotides: TGTGCCAGCTCACCAAGGACTAGCCGGGGCAATGAGCAGTTCTTC. The chain combines TRBV18 with TRBJ2-1; 8 nucleotides agree with TRBD2. CDR1 is KGHSH and CDR2 is LQKENI in the germline V gene. The trim removed 2 bases at V and 6 bases at J, leaving 6 bases unmatched. The CDR3 is 15 amino acids.

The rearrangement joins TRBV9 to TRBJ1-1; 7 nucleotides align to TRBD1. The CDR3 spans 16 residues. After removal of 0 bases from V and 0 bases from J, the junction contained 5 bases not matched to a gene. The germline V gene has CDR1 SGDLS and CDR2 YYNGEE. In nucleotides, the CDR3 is TGTGCCAGCAGCGTAGCTACGGGACAGTTGAACACTGAAGCTTTCTTT. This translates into CASSVATGQLNTEAFF.

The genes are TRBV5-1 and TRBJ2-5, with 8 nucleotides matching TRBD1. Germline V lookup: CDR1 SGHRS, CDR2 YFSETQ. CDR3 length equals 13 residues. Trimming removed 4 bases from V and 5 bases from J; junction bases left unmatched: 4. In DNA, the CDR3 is TGCGCCAGCAGCCCGACAGGGGCGGAGACCCAGTACTTC. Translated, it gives CASSPTGAETQYF.

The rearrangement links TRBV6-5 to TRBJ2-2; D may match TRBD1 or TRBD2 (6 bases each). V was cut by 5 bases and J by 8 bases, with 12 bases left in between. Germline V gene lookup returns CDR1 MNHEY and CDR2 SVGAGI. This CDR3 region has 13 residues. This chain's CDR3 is CASSSRGPGELFF. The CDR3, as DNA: TGTGCCAGCAGTAGTCGGGGGCCAGGGGAGCTGTTTTTT.

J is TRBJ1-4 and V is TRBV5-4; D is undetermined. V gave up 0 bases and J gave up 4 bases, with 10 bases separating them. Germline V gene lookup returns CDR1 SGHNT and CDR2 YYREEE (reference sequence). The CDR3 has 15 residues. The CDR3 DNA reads TGTGCCAGCAGCTTGGCGAGGACCGGTAATGAAAAACTGTTTTTT. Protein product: CASSLARTGNEKLFF.

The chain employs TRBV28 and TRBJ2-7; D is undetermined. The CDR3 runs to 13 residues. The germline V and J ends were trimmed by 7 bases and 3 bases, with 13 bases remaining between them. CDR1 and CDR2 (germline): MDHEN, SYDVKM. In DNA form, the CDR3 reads TGTGCCAGCAACGACTCCGAGTTCTACGAGCAGTACTTC. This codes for CASNDSEFYEQYF.

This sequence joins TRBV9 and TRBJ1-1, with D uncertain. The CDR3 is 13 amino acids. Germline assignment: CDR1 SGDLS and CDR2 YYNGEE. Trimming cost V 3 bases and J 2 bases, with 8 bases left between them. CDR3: CASSGGVNTEAFF. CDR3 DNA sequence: TGTGCCAGCAGCGGGGGTGTTAACACTGAAGCTTTCTTT.